This TCR beta chain was captured by sequencing in a study of blood T cell repertoires in COVID-19 (dated by TCRdb to the early 2020s). Turning to the overall study: Samples from collaborators originated in the United States, Italy and Spain and spanned both the acute and convalescent phases of COVID-19. The material from the prospective study consisted of cDNA or gDNA derived from T cells, B-cell-depleted T cells, or PBMCs. Subjects who had been exposed to COVID-19, were actively infected with it, or had recovered from it provided the deeply sampled blood TCRbeta repertoires that made up the dataset. The repertoires were made available in a free public database intended to serve as a resource for research on the immune response to SARS-CoV-2. Samples were obtained from the ongoing ImmuneRACE study (first 160 participants) and from roughly 1,300 subjects provided by 6 global collaborators. The sample metadata nearly always contained a de-identified subject ID, COVID-19 status, age in years and sex. Where HLA class I and class II types were available, the types were taken from metadata supplied by the sample provider, not from assay-based typing. Study-wide conclusions, independent of this receptor: The quantity of clinical and demographic metadata differed by source and by participant and was supplied without curation.

The CDR3 starts with the cysteine, ends with the phenylalanine, and has 19 residues. The entry retains the CDR3 DNA only, 57 bases that are in frame from base 1. Between the V and J ends, shortened by 4 bases and 8 bases respectively, the junction contains 30 bases. For CDR1 and CDR2, the germline V gene (reference sequence) lists SEHNR and FQNEAQ. In the prospective study, participants were 18 to 89 years old, resided in 25 or so geographic areas of the United States, and were enrolled through a virtual design. In the prospective study, participants were assigned to cohorts based on the clinical history participants reported in a screening survey and a study questionnaire. Exposed participants were defined as having been in contact with someone with a PCR-confirmed or clinician-diagnosed COVID-19 case within 2 weeks of study entry. Each participant in the prospective study had whole blood, serum and a nasopharyngeal or oropharyngeal swab collected by mobile phlebotomists. Additional blood draws and questionnaires over an approximately two-month period could optionally be provided by prospective study participants. Before DNA extraction, prospective study blood samples were shipped either frozen or at room temperature.

The immunoSEQ Assay, a bias-controlled multiplex PCR, was used to amplify TCRbeta CDR3 regions from genomic DNA. Regarding the original processing steps: Nucleated cell counts per sample were estimated from amplification of reference gene primers within the assay. To quantify the absolute abundance of each unique TCRbeta CDR3 rearrangement, sequence reads were collapsed and filtered. For each sample, productive Simpson clonality was calculated by taking the square root of Simpson's diversity index across productive rearrangements. TCRdb took over this immuneACCESS table, retaining in-frame rearrangements with V and J assigned. Such tables are incomplete; in checked studies, under half of the missing clones stem from an unresolved V gene, and the remainder is unexplained. V and J calls and clone size are those listed in that table; D and trimming were worked out from the DNA. The sample profile shows about 430,000 clones; nearly 90% of them were found once. In total, the top ten clones hold approximately 1.3% of the sample.

Regarding this clone: The specificity of this receptor is unknown. No clone much larger than this one lies a single base away; base qualities are absent.

The TCR was taken from a woman aged 18-29 years who had been exposed to COVID-19. Material: PBMCs or T cells enriched from blood (not recorded which). The chain couples TRBV7-9 to TRBJ2-1; the D gene remains uncertain. The CDR3 amino acid sequence is: CASSSRPVDATLKADEQFF. The nucleotide sequence reads TGTGCCAGCAGCTCCCGCCCCGTCGACGCGACTCTCAAAGCCGATGAGCAGTTCTTC.